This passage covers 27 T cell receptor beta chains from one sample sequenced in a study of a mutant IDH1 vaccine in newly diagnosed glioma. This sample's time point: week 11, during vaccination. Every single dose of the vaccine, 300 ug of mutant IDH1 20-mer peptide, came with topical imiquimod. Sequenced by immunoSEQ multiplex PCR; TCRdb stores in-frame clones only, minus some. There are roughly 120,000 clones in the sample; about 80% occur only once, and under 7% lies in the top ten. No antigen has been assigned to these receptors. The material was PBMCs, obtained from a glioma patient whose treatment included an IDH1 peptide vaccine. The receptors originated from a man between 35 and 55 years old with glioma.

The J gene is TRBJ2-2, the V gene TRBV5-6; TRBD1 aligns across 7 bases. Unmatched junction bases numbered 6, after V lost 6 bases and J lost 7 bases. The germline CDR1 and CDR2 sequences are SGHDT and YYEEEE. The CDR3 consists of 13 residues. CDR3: CASKRQGLGELFF. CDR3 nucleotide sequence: TGTGCCAGCAAAAGACAGGGTCTCGGGGAGCTGTTTTTT.

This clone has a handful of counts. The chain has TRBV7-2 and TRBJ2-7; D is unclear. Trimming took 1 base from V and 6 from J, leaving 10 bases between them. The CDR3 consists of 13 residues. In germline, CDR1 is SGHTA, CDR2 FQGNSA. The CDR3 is CASSLESRSEQYF. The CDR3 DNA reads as TGTGCCAGCAGCTTAGAGTCCCGGTCCGAGCAGTACTTC.

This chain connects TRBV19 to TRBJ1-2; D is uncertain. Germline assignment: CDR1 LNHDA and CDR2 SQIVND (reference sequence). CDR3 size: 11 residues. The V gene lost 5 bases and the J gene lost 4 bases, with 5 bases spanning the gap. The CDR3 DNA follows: TGTGCCAGTAGTTACAGCTATGGCTACACCTTC. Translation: CASSYSYGYTF. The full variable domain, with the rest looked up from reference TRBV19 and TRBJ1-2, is DGGITQSPKYLFRKEGQNVTLSCEQNLNHDAMYWYRQDPGQGLRLIYYSQIVNDFQKGDIAEGYSVSREKKESFPLTVTSAQKNPTAFYLCASSYSYGYTFGSGTRLTVV.

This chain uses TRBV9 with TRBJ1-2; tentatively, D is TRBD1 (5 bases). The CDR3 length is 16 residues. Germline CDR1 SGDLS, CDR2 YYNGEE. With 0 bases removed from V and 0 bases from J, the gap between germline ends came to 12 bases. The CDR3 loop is CASSVGDRLTNYGYTF. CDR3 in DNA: TGTGCCAGCAGCGTAGGTGACAGACTCACTAACTATGGCTACACCTTC.

Here the CDR3 DNA reads TGTGCCAGCAGCCAAGATGGGTCAAAGGGCCCGTACAATGAGCAGTTCTTC. It translates to CASSQDGSKGPYNEQFF. This chain links TRBV4-2 with TRBJ2-1; D is undetermined. The CDR3 runs 17 residues. Germline V gene lookup returns CDR1 LGHNA and CDR2 YNFKEQ. V lost 0 bases and J 4 bases, leaving 16 bases between the germline ends.

The CDR3 region is CASSQVGSGGARETQYF. The CDR3, as DNA: TGTGCCAGCAGCCAAGTGGGGAGCGGGGGGGCCCGAGAGACCCAGTACTTC. The chain couples TRBV4-2 to TRBJ2-5, with 10 bases fitting TRBD2. The V gene's germline CDR1 is LGHNA and CDR2 YNFKEQ. This CDR3 region has 17 residues. With 1 base clipped from V and 4 bases from J, the junction kept 9 bases outside the gene matches.

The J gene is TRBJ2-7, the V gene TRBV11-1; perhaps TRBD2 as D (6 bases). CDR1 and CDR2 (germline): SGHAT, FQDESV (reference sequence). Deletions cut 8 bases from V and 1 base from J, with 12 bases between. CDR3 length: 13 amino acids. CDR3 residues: CASAYGSSYEQYF. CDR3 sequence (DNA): TGTGCCAGCGCGTACGGGAGTTCCTACGAGCAGTACTTC.

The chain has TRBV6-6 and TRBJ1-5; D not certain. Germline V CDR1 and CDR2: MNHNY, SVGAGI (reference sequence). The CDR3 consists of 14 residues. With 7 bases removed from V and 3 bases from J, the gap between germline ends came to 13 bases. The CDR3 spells CASNRAGLNQPQHF. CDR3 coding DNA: TGTGCCAGCAATCGGGCTGGGCTCAATCAGCCCCAGCATTTT.

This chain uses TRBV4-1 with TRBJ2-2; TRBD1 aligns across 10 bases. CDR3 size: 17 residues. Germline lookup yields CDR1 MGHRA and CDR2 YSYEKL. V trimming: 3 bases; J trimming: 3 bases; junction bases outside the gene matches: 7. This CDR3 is CASSHPTGGIDTGELFF. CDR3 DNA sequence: TGCGCCAGCAGCCACCCGACAGGGGGCATCGACACCGGGGAGCTGTTTTTT.

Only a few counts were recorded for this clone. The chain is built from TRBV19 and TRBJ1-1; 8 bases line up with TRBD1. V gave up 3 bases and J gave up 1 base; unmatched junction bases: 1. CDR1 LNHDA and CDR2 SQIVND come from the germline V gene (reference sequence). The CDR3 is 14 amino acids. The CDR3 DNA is TGTGCCAGTAGTATCGGACAGGGGAACACTGAAGCTTTCTTT. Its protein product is CASSIGQGNTEAFF.

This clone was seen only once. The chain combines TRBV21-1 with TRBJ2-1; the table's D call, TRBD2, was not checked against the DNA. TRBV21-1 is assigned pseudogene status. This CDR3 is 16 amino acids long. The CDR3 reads CASSTFQTSNYNEQFF. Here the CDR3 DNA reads TGTGCCAGCAGCACCTTCCAGACTAGCAACTACAATGAGCAGTTCTTC.

This chain's CDR3 is CASARGRSIEKLFF. CDR3 DNA: TGTGCCAGCGCCCGGGGACGGTCAATCGAAAAACTGTTTTTT. The rearrangement uses TRBV13 and TRBJ1-4; tentatively, D is TRBD1 (5 bases). Germline CDR1 and CDR2: PRHDT and FYEKMQ (reference sequence). V was shortened by 8 bases and J by 8 bases, with 18 bases between the two germline ends. This CDR3 has 14 amino acids.

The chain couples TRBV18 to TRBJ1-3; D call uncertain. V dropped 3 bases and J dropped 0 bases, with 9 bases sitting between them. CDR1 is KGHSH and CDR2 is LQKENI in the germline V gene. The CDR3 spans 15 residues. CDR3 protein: CASSPWRVSGNTIYF. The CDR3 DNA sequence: TGTGCCAGCTCACCCTGGAGGGTCTCTGGAAACACCATATATTTT.

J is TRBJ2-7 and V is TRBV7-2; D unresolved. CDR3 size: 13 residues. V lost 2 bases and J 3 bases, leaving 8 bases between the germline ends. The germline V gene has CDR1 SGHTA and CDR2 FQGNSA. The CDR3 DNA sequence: TGTGCCAGCAGCTTATCGTACAGCTACGAGCAGTACTTC. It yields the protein CASSLSYSYEQYF.

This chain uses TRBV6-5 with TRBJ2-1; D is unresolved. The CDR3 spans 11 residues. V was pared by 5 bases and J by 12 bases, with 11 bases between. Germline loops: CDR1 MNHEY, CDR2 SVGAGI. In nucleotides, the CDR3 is TGTGCCAGCAGTGACCAGTCATGGCAGTTCTTC. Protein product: CASSDQSWQFF.

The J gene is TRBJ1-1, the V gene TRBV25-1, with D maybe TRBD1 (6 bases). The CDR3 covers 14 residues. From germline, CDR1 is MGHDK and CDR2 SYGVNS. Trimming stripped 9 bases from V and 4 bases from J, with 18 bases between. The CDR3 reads CASRRDTGVTEAFF. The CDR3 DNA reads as TGTGCCAGTAGACGGGACACCGGAGTCACTGAAGCTTTCTTT.

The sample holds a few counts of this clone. The chain's CDR3 is CASTADRLSNQPQHF. DNA of the CDR3: TGTGCCAGCACCGCGGACAGGCTTTCCAATCAGCCCCAGCATTTT. This chain connects TRBV2 to TRBJ1-5; 7 bases align to TRBD1. Germline V CDR1 and CDR2: SNHLY, FYNNEI. This CDR3 has 15 residues. Trimming at V came to 7 bases and at J to 3 bases, leaving 9 bases not matched to a gene.

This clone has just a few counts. In nucleotides, the CDR3 is TGTGCCAGCAGCCTTCCCGGACAGAGCTGGATTACGCAGTATTTT. The encoded protein is CASSLPGQSWITQYF. This sequence joins TRBV14 and TRBJ2-3, with a tentative D call TRBD1 (6 bases). V shed 4 bases and J shed 8 bases, with 19 bases lying between them. Germline V gene data show CDR1 as SGHDN and CDR2 as FVKESK. The CDR3 extends over 15 amino acids.

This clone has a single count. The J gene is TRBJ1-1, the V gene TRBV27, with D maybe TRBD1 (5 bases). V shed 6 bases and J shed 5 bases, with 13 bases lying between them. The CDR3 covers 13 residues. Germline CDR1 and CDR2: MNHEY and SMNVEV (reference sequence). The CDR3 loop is CASSLPGGTEAFF. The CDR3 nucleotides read TGTGCCAGCAGCCTCCCCGGGGGGACTGAAGCTTTCTTT.

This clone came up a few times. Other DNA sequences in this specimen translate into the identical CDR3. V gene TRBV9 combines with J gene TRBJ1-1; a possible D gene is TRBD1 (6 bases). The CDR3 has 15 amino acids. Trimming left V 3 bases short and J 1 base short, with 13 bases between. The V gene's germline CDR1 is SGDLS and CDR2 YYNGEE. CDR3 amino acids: CASSAGTLGNTEAFF. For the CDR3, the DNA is TGTGCCAGCAGCGCTGGGACACTAGGGAACACTGAAGCTTTCTTT. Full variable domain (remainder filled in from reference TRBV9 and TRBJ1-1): DSGVTQTPKHLITATGQRVTLRCSPRSGDLSVYWYQQSLDQGLQFLIQYYNGEERAKGNILERFSAQQFPDLHSELNLSSLELGDSALYFCASSAGTLGNTEAFFGQGTRLTVV.

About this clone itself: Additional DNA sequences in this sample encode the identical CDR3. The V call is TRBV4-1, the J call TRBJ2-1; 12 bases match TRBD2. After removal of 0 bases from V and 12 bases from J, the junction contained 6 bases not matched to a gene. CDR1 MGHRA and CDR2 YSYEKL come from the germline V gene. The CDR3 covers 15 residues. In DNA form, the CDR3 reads TGCGCCAGCAGCCAAGATACGTCTAGCGGGAGGGGGCAGTTCTTC. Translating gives CASSQDTSSGRGQFF.

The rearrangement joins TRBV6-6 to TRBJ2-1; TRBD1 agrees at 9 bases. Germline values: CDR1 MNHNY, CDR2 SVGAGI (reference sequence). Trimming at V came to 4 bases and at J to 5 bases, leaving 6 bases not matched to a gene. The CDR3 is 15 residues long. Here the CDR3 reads CASSSPTGGHNEQFF. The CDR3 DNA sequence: TGTGCCAGCAGTTCCCCTACAGGGGGCCACAATGAGCAGTTCTTC.

The CDR3 DNA sequence: TGCGCCAGCAGCCCGGGACTGGGACTTTTCGGTGAGCAGTTCTTC. Amino acids: CASSPGLGLFGEQFF. The rearrangement uses TRBV5-1 and TRBJ2-1, with D possibly being TRBD2 (6 bases). V was trimmed by 4 bases and J by 9 bases, leaving 20 bases between them. This CDR3 comprises 15 residues. CDR1 SGHRS and CDR2 YFSETQ come from the germline V gene.

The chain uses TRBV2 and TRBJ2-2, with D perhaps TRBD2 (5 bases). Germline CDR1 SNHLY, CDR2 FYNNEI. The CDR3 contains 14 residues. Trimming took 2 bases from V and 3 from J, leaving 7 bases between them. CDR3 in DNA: TGTGCCAGCAGTGAAATCGGGGACACCGGGGAGCTGTTTTTT. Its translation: CASSEIGDTGELFF.

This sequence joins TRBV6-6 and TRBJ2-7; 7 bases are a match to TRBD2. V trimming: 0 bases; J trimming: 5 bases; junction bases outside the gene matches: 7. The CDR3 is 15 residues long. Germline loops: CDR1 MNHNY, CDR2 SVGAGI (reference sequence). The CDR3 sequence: CASSYSGLAADEQYF. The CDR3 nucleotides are TGTGCCAGCAGTTACTCGGGGCTAGCGGCTGACGAGCAGTACTTC.

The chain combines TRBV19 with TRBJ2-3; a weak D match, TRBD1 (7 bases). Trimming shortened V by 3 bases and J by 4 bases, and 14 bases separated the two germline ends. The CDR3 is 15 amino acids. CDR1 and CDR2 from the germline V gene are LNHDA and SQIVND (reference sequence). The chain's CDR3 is CASSMEGARADTQYF. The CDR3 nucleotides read TGTGCCAGTAGTATGGAGGGGGCGAGGGCAGATACGCAGTATTTT. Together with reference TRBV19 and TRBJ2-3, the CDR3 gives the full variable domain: DGGITQSPKYLFRKEGQNVTLSCEQNLNHDAMYWYRQDPGQGLRLIYYSQIVNDFQKGDIAEGYSVSREKKESFPLTVTSAQKNPTAFYLCASSMEGARADTQYFGPGTRLTVL.

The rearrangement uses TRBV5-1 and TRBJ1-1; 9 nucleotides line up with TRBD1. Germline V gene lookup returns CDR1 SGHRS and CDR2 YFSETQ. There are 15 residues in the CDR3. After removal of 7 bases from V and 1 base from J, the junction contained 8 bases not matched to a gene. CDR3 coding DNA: TGCGCCAGCCACCGGGACAGGGCCCCGAACACTGAAGCTTTCTTT. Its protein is CASHRDRAPNTEAFF.